This entry describes one T cell receptor beta chain. Its target is unknown. The sample is drawn from a study of CD8 T cells in ankylosing spondylitis. Overall study findings and caveats: Earlier work had already found some motif variants in reactive arthritis synovial fluid and blood. Disease-associated clonotypes exhibited CD8+ identity and were relatively infrequent in peripheral blood. It appeared that ankylosing spondylitis blood was characterized by a TCR beta motif of eight highly homologous variants.

CDR1 and CDR2 from the germline V gene are SGHVS and FQNEAQ. The CDR3 covers 15 residues. The V and J ends lost 5 bases and 8 bases respectively, with 18 bases between them. The authors made TCR beta libraries by quantitative 5'-RACE with molecular barcodes. TCRdb itself ran the 5' RACE reads through MiXCR, one entry per CDR3 protein. The data show more than 250,000 distinct CDR3 sequences, roughly 10% seen once. This rearrangement joins TRBV7-8 to TRBJ1-4, with D possibly being TRBD1 (5 bases). The TCR sequence derives from a female donor with ankylosing spondylitis or in good health (not recorded which). What was sequenced was blood, either unsorted or a sorted T cell fraction (not recorded which). The CDR3 here is CASSLSGTQREKLFF. The CDR3 DNA reads TGTGCCAGCAGCCTAAGCGGGACCCAAAGGGAAAAACTGTTTTTT.